The sequence of this TCR beta chain was determined in a study of tumor and adjacent non-tumor tissue in lung cancer. Study-wide background: The cohort had around eleven adenocarcinoma, a couple of squamous cell and 1 small cell patients. Study observations and caveats: Compared with tumor, normal lung showed significantly lower TCR diversity. Patients with more diverse tumor TCRs had worse survival.

Remarks on this clonotype: The antigen is unknown. A much larger clone is a single base away; this may be a read error.

Three rounds of nested PCR, following a modified ARM-PCR protocol, produced the TCRbeta library. MiXCR, applied by TCRdb to the multiplex PCR reads, yields one record per CDR3 protein. The sample has over 100,000 distinct CDR3 sequences, about 75% seen once. The template was RNA from unsorted bulk tissue. Germline CDR1 reads DFQATT; CDR2 reads SNEGSKA (reference sequence). This CDR3 has 18 amino acids. Source material: lung tumor tissue. This sequence was found in a woman in her fifties or sixties with non-small cell lung cancer. The chain has TRBV20-1 and TRBJ2-1; 8 bases fit TRBD2. This CDR3 is CSAPSATSGAGGYNEQSF. The CDR3 region has the DNA TGCAGTGCGCCGTCCGCAACAAGTGGGGCGGGGGGATACAATGAGCAGTCCTTC.